A selection of T cell receptor beta chains follows, all from one sample in a study of T cell responses to AZD1222 COVID-19 vaccine. The assay was immunoSEQ multiplex PCR, and TCRdb's table has in-frame clones only and misses some. The sample has about 190,000 clones, 85% to 95% seen once. The sequenced sample was peripheral blood, obtained on day 0 of AZD1222 vaccination. These TCRs come from an adult in good health. Both conserved end residues are part of each CDR3. The order of the fields is CDR3 protein, CDR3 DNA, clone size, J gene, D gene, V gene. A D gene is named only where the DNA matches it firmly. Clone sizes are given selectively: once, few, many, or a class where the clone is expanded.

CDR3 protein: CASGEKTYEQYF
CDR3 DNA: TGCGCCAGCGGGGAAAAAACCTACGAGCAGTACTTC
clone size: .
J gene: TRBJ2-7
D gene: .
V gene: TRBV10-1

CDR3 protein: CASSEAIGFRGQETQYF
CDR3 DNA: TGTGCCAGCAGTGAAGCTATAGGTTTCCGGGGCCAAGAGACCCAGTACTTC
clone size: .
J gene: TRBJ2-5
D gene: .
V gene: TRBV25-1

CDR3 protein: CASTETGTGVFRRPQHF
CDR3 DNA: TGTGCCAGCACCGAAACCGGGACAGGGGTCTTTAGAAGGCCCCAGCATTTT
clone size: .
J gene: TRBJ1-5
D gene: TRBD1
V gene: TRBV28

CDR3 protein: CASRGQGISTGELFF
CDR3 DNA: TGTGCCAGCAGGGGACAGGGTATAAGCACCGGGGAGCTGTTTTTT
clone size: .
J gene: TRBJ2-2
D gene: TRBD1
V gene: TRBV6-5

CDR3 protein: CASSQSGVGGGELFF
CDR3 DNA: TGTGCCAGCAGCCAATCAGGGGTGGGCGGCGGGGAGCTGTTTTTT
clone size: .
J gene: TRBJ2-2
D gene: .
V gene: TRBV7-3

CDR3 protein: CASSLEDPPQHF
CDR3 DNA: TGTGCCAGCAGCTTAGAGGATCCGCCCCAGCATTTT
clone size: .
J gene: TRBJ1-5
D gene: .
V gene: TRBV7-9

CDR3 protein: CASSLLLQPYGYTF
CDR3 DNA: TGTGCCAGCAGCTTGCTTCTCCAACCCTATGGCTACACCTTC
clone size: .
J gene: TRBJ1-2
D gene: .
V gene: TRBV5-6

CDR3 protein: CASSVRGGSEETQYF
CDR3 DNA: TGCGCCAGCAGCGTGAGGGGGGGCTCAGAAGAGACCCAGTACTTC
clone size: .
J gene: TRBJ2-5
D gene: .
V gene: TRBV5-1

CDR3 protein: CAISGQGDTEAFF
CDR3 DNA: TGTGCCATCAGTGGTCAAGGGGACACTGAAGCTTTCTTT
clone size: .
J gene: TRBJ1-1
D gene: .
V gene: TRBV10-3

CDR3 protein: CASKNPTDTQYF
CDR3 DNA: TGTGCCAGCAAAAACCCCACAGATACGCAGTATTTT
clone size: .
J gene: TRBJ2-3
D gene: .
V gene: TRBV6-5

CDR3 protein: CASSFSLGGTSGFYEQYF
CDR3 DNA: TGTGCCAGCAGTTTCTCCTTGGGCGGGACTAGCGGGTTTTACGAGCAGTACTTC
clone size: few
J gene: TRBJ2-7
D gene: TRBD2
V gene: TRBV28

CDR3 protein: CASSDSGTGYSPLHF
CDR3 DNA: TGTGCCAGCAGCGACTCCGGGACAGGGTATTCACCCCTCCACTTT
clone size: .
J gene: TRBJ1-6
D gene: TRBD1
V gene: TRBV6-5

CDR3 protein: CASSLSGRGGNTQYF
CDR3 DNA: TGTGCCAGCAGCTTAAGCGGTAGAGGGGGTAATACGCAGTATTTT
clone size: .
J gene: TRBJ2-3
D gene: .
V gene: TRBV7-2

CDR3 protein: CSVPGTGDKNIQYF
CDR3 DNA: TGCAGCGTCCCCGGGACAGGGGACAAAAACATTCAGTACTTC
clone size: .
J gene: TRBJ2-4
D gene: TRBD1
V gene: TRBV29-1

CDR3 protein: CASSMVGQGYNEQFF
CDR3 DNA: TGTGCCAGCAGCATGGTGGGACAGGGTTACAATGAGCAGTTCTTC
clone size: .
J gene: TRBJ2-1
D gene: TRBD1
V gene: TRBV5-4

CDR3 protein: CSGTSVKETQYF
CDR3 DNA: TGCAGCGGTACTAGCGTCAAAGAGACCCAGTACTTC
clone size: .
J gene: TRBJ2-5
D gene: TRBD2
V gene: TRBV29-1

CDR3 protein: CASSIGRAPRGEQYF
CDR3 DNA: TGTGCCAGTAGTATAGGTAGGGCGCCCCGGGGCGAGCAGTACTTC
clone size: .
J gene: TRBJ2-7
D gene: .
V gene: TRBV19

CDR3 protein: CASSEYGTQEKLFF
CDR3 DNA: TGTGCCAGCAGTGAATATGGAACCCAAGAAAAACTGTTTTTT
clone size: .
J gene: TRBJ1-4
D gene: .
V gene: TRBV25-1

CDR3 protein: CASSVDWAADTQYF
CDR3 DNA: TGTGCCAGCAGCGTAGACTGGGCCGCAGATACGCAGTATTTT
clone size: .
J gene: TRBJ2-3
D gene: .
V gene: TRBV5-4

CDR3 protein: CASSYQGAAGANVLTF
CDR3 DNA: TGTGCCAGCAGTTACCAGGGGGCTGCCGGGGCCAACGTCCTGACTTTC
clone size: .
J gene: TRBJ2-6
D gene: TRBD1
V gene: TRBV6-2/TRBV6-3

CDR3 protein: CASSPPTARNTEAFF
CDR3 DNA: TGTGCCAGCAGTCCGCCGACAGCGAGGAACACTGAAGCTTTCTTT
clone size: .
J gene: TRBJ1-1
D gene: .
V gene: TRBV27

CDR3 protein: CASSPRGQGTDTQYF
CDR3 DNA: TGTGCCAGCAGCCCGCGGGGACAGGGCACAGATACGCAGTATTTT
clone size: .
J gene: TRBJ2-3
D gene: TRBD1
V gene: TRBV9

CDR3 protein: CASSHPGTGFFGSYEQYF
CDR3 DNA: TGTGCCAGCAGTCATCCCGGGACAGGGTTTTTTGGGTCCTACGAGCAGTACTTC
clone size: .
J gene: TRBJ2-7
D gene: TRBD1
V gene: TRBV9

CDR3 protein: CSVSMGGQTGTQYF
CDR3 DNA: TGCAGCGTTTCAATGGGGGGGCAGACGGGGACCCAGTACTTC
clone size: .
J gene: TRBJ2-5
D gene: .
V gene: TRBV29-1

CDR3 protein: CASSPSSGQVYGYTF
CDR3 DNA: TGTGCCAGCAGCCCGTCCTCCGGACAGGTCTATGGCTACACCTTC
clone size: .
J gene: TRBJ1-2
D gene: TRBD1
V gene: TRBV7-2

CDR3 protein: CASSSWGEQYF
CDR3 DNA: TGTGCCAGCAGCTCCTGGGGGGAGCAGTACTTC
clone size: .
J gene: TRBJ2-7
D gene: .
V gene: TRBV11-1

CDR3 protein: CASSVLRERAGELFF
CDR3 DNA: TGTGCCAGCAGCGTACTCAGGGAAAGGGCCGGGGAGCTGTTTTTT
clone size: once
J gene: TRBJ2-2
D gene: .
V gene: TRBV9

CDR3 protein: CASGKGRGTEAFF
CDR3 DNA: TGTGCCAGCGGGAAAGGTAGAGGAACTGAAGCTTTCTTT
clone size: .
J gene: TRBJ1-1
D gene: .
V gene: TRBV13

CDR3 protein: CASRFLATGNYGYTF
CDR3 DNA: TGTGCCAGCAGATTCCTAGCGACAGGGAACTATGGCTACACCTTC
clone size: .
J gene: TRBJ1-2
D gene: TRBD1
V gene: TRBV9

CDR3 protein: CASSPWTGGGVTEAFF
CDR3 DNA: TGTGCCAGCAGTCCCTGGACAGGGGGTGGGGTCACTGAAGCTTTCTTT
clone size: .
J gene: TRBJ1-1
D gene: TRBD1
V gene: TRBV27

CDR3 protein: CASSLVPLAPGTDTQYF
CDR3 DNA: TGTGCCAGCAGCTTAGTCCCACTAGCACCGGGCACAGATACGCAGTATTTT
clone size: few
J gene: TRBJ2-3
D gene: .
V gene: TRBV7-2